The 2 T cell receptor beta chains below come from one sample, sequenced in a study of blood T cell repertoires in COVID-19. The table came from immunoSEQ multiplex PCR; TCRdb's copy has only in-frame clones and leaves some out. The sample lists about 160,000 clones, over 80% occurring once. The source material was peripheral blood. These receptors came from a woman aged 45 to 65 with acute or convalescent COVID-19.

The CDR3 protein is CSASSYVAGAIEQFF. The CDR3 DNA sequence: TGCAGTGCTAGTTCGTATGTAGCGGGAGCTATTGAGCAGTTCTTC. V and J are TRBV20-1 and TRBJ2-1, with 9 bases aligning to TRBD2. Germline values: CDR1 DFQATT, CDR2 SNEGSKA (reference sequence). This CDR3 contains 15 residues. The ends lost 3 bases at V and 9 bases at J; junction bases unmatched: 12.

This sequence joins TRBV19 and TRBJ2-7, with TRBD2 matching 7 bases. The V segment lost 1 base and the J segment 2 bases; nucleotides outside the gene matches: 8. The CDR3 totals 16 residues. CDR1 LNHDA and CDR2 SQIVND come from the germline V gene (reference sequence). CDR3 loop: CASSIAMASGPYEQYF. The CDR3 nucleotides are TGTGCCAGTAGTATAGCAATGGCTAGCGGTCCCTACGAGCAGTACTTC.